These 8 T cell receptor beta chains were sequenced from one sample in a study of graft-versus-host responses after intestinal transplantation. Antigen specificity for these receptors is unknown. Method: immunoSEQ multiplex PCR; TCRdb's copy keeps in-frame clones and lacks some. The top ten hold roughly 1% of the sample, which has around 26,000 clones, roughly 82% seen once. The sample in question was unstimulated CD8+ T cells sorted from spleen or lymph node cells, obtained before transplant. Receptors originate from a human donor who was the organ donor for an intestinal transplant.

The chain employs TRBV19 and TRBJ2-7, with D tentatively TRBD2 (5 bases). This CDR3 contains 18 residues. V lost 4 bases and J lost 3, with 25 bases in between. Germline V gene lookup returns CDR1 LNHDA and CDR2 SQIVND (reference sequence). The CDR3 reads CASSTFPRERERNYEQYF. In nucleotides, the CDR3 is TGTGCCAGTAGTACCTTTCCTCGGGAACGGGAAAGGAACTACGAGCAGTACTTC.

The rearrangement joins TRBV7-9 to TRBJ2-7; D uncertain. The CDR3 extends over 12 amino acids. Germline V gives CDR1 SEHNR, CDR2 FQNEAQ (reference sequence). Trimming cost V 5 bases and J 3 bases, with 8 bases left between them. The CDR3 region is CASSPHDYEQYF. CDR3 in DNA: TGTGCCAGCAGCCCCCACGACTACGAGCAGTACTTC.

The CDR3 DNA reads TGTGCCACGGGCATGGGGTCCGGGACAGGGTATCACACTGAAGCTTTCTTT. It encodes CATGMGSGTGYHTEAFF. The chain carries TRBV15 and TRBJ1-1; 9 nucleotides agree with TRBD1. CDR1 and CDR2 (germline): LNHNV, YYDKDF (reference sequence). The V segment lost 9 bases and the J segment 3 bases; nucleotides outside the gene matches: 17. This CDR3 contains 17 residues.

DNA of the CDR3: TGCGCCAGCAGCTTGGGCCGACAGAGCTCTGGGGCCAACGTCCTGACTTTC. It codes for CASSLGRQSSGANVLTF. The chain is built from TRBV5-1 and TRBJ2-6; the D gene is possibly TRBD1 (5 bases). CDR1 is SGHRS, CDR2 YFSETQ, per germline. V dropped 0 bases and J dropped 0 bases, with 10 bases sitting between them. CDR3 size: 17 residues.

The chain links TRBV9 to TRBJ1-1, with 9 bases aligning to TRBD1. CDR3 length: 15 amino acids. Germline values: CDR1 SGDLS, CDR2 YYNGEE. Germline trimming cut 4 bases from V and 6 bases from J; bases unmatched to any gene: 10. Here the CDR3 reads CASSPRGDREAEAFF. CDR3 bases: TGTGCCAGCAGCCCCCGAGGGGACAGGGAGGCTGAAGCTTTCTTT. The whole variable domain, filled in from reference TRBV9 and TRBJ1-1, reads DSGVTQTPKHLITATGQRVTLRCSPRSGDLSVYWYQQSLDQGLQFLIQYYNGEERAKGNILERFSAQQFPDLHSELNLSSLELGDSALYFCASSPRGDREAEAFFGQGTRLTVV.

The V call is TRBV5-4, the J call TRBJ2-1; no reliable D call. Germline-derived CDR1 and CDR2 are SGHNT and YYREEE (reference sequence). The CDR3 runs to 12 residues. Trimming pared 2 bases from V and 7 bases from J, leaving 7 bases between. The CDR3 protein is CASSLEPNEQFF. CDR3 bases: TGTGCCAGCAGCTTAGAGCCGAATGAGCAGTTCTTC. Based on the CDR3 plus reference TRBV5-4 and TRBJ2-1, the full variable domain is ETGVTQSPTHLIKTRGQQVTLRCSSQSGHNTVSWYQQALGQGPQFIFQYYREEENGRGNFPPRFSGLQFPNYSSELNVNALELDDSALYLCASSLEPNEQFFGPGTRLTVL.

The genes are TRBV8-2 and TRBJ2-6; the table names TRBD1, a call not compared with the DNA. TRBV8-2 is noted as a pseudogene. The CDR3 length is 17 residues. CDR3 sequence: CGKQNKITQSRANVLTF. Here the CDR3 DNA reads TGTGGCAAACAAAACAAGATAACACAAAGTCGGGCCAACGTCCTGACTTTC.

The chain links TRBV6-4 to TRBJ2-3, with a weak D call TRBD2 (6 bases). V shed 4 bases and J shed 6 bases, with 20 bases lying between them. The CDR3 is 16 amino acids. Germline values: CDR1 MRHNA, CDR2 SNTAGT. This chain's CDR3 is CASSGGASENLDTQYF. CDR3 nucleotide sequence: TGTGCCAGCAGTGGAGGGGCTAGCGAGAACTTGGATACGCAGTATTTT.